This T cell receptor (beta chain) was profiled in a study of cytomegalovirus exposure and HLA in healthy donors. Study-wide results and limits: Several of the most significant clusters were apparently associated with common viral pathogens in a later analysis. Segments of the TCR beta V type were, in most cases, productive about 87% or about 30% of the time in an earlier analysis. Later analysis identified 15,000 to 20,000 TCR beta sequences associated with HLA alleles, using a false discovery rate threshold of 0.05. In most subjects, TCR beta sequences reportedly gave accurate predictions of HLA-A and HLA-B alleles.

V was cut by 0 bases and J by 7 bases, with 19 bases left in between. Germline V gene sequence: CDR1 KGHSH, CDR2 LQKENI. The CDR3 extends over 16 amino acids. With regard to this clone: Antigen unknown.

PCR employed 60 Vbeta and 13 Jbeta primers. Only in-frame clones appear in the TCRdb table, and some are missing; sequencing was by immunoSEQ multiplex PCR. This sample yields 90,000 to 130,000 clones, of which roughly 80% are seen a single time; 1.3% belongs to the top ten. This chain links TRBV18 with TRBJ2-7, with D perhaps matching TRBD1 (6 bases). Sequenced input: PBMCs. The sequence came from a woman in her thirties in good health and CMV-seronegative. The CDR3 region is CASSPPRGRGVQEQYF. CDR3 nucleotides: TGTGCCAGCTCACCACCTCGCGGCAGGGGTGTCCAAGAGCAGTACTTC.